This T cell receptor (beta chain) was recorded in a study of control samples from healthy donors and cancer patients. The repertoire was sequenced with immunoSEQ multiplex PCR; TCRdb's copy has only in-frame clones and lacks some. The table shows roughly 130,000 clones, with 80% to 95% occurring only once. The CDR3 is made up of 15 amino acids. CDR1 is LNHDA, CDR2 SQIVND, per germline (reference sequence). Trimming removed 4 bases at V and 6 bases at J, with 15 bases between. The origin of this receptor is a man aged 18 to 29 in good health. Source material: blood. The chain couples TRBV19 to TRBJ1-4; the D gene is possibly TRBD1 (5 bases). CDR3 residues: CASSTSEGRHEKLFF. CDR3 bases: TGTGCCAGTAGTACCTCCGAGGGGCGGCATGAAAAACTGTTTTTT.